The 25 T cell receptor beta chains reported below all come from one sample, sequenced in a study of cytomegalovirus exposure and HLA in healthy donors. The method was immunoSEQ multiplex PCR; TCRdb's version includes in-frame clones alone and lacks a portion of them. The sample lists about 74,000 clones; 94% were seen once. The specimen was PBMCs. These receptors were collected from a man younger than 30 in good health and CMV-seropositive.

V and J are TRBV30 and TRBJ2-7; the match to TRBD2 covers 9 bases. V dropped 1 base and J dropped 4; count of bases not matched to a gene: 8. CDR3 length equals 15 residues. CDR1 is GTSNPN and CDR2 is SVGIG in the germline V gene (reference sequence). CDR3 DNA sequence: TGTGCCTGGAGTGGCTTAGCGGGAGTGGTGTACGAGCAGTACTTC. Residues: CAWSGLAGVVYEQYF.

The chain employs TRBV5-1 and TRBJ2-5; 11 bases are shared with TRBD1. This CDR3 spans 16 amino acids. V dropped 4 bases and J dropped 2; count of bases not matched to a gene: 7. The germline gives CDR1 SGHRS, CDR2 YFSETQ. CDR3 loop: CASSPWTGGSQETQYF. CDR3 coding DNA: TGCGCCAGCAGCCCATGGACAGGGGGCTCACAAGAGACCCAGTACTTC.

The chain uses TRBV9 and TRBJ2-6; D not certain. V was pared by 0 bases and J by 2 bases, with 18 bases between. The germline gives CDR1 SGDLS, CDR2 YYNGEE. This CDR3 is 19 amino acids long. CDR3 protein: CASSVVYWRVEPGANVLTF. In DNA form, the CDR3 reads TGTGCCAGCAGCGTAGTATATTGGCGTGTGGAGCCTGGGGCCAACGTCCTGACTTTC.

CDR3 DNA sequence: TGCGCCAGCAGCTTGGGGACTGGCAATGAGCAGTTCTTC. Residues: CASSLGTGNEQFF. V is TRBV5-1 and J is TRBJ2-1; possible D gene TRBD2, 5 bases. The CDR3 is made up of 13 amino acids. The germline CDR1 and CDR2 sequences are SGHRS and YFSETQ. V shed 0 bases and J shed 6 bases, with 7 bases lying between them.

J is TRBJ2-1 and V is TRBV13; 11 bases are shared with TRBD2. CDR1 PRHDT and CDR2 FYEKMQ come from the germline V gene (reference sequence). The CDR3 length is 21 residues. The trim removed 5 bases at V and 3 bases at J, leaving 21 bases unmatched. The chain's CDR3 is CASSNRVGLAGGSSRYNEQFF. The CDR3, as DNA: TGTGCCAGCAGCAATAGGGTGGGGCTAGCGGGAGGCTCGTCGCGCTACAATGAGCAGTTCTTC.

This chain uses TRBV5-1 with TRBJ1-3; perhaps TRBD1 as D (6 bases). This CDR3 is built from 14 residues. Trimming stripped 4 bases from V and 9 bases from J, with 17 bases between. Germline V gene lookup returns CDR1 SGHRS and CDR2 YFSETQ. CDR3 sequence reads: CASSVDSGGPTIYF. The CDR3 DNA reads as TGCGCCAGCAGCGTCGACAGCGGGGGGCCCACCATATATTTT. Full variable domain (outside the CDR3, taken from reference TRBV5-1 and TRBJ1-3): KAGVTQTPRYLIKTRGQQVTLSCSPISGHRSVSWYQQTPGQGLQFLFEYFSETQRNKGNFPGRFSGRQFSNSRSEMNVSTLELGDSALYLCASSVDSGGPTIYFGEGSWLTVV.

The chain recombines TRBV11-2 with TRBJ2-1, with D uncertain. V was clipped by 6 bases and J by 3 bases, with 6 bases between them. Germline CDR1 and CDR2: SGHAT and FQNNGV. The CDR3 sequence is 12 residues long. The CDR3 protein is CASSPSYNEQFF. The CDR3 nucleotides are TGTGCCAGCAGTCCCAGCTACAATGAGCAGTTCTTC.

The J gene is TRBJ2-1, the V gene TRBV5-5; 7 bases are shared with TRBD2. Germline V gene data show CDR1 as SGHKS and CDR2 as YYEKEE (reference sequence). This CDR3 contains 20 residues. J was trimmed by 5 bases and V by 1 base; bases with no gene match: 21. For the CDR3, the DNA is TGTGCCAGCAGCTTGAGGGCGCCGGGACTAAATACTTTGGGAGACAATGAGCAGTTCTTC. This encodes CASSLRAPGLNTLGDNEQFF.

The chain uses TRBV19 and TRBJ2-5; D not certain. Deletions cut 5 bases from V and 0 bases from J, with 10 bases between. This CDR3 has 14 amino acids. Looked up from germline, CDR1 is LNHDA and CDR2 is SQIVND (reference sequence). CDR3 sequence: CASSSQHNQETQYF. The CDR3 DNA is TGTGCCAGTAGTTCACAGCATAACCAAGAGACCCAGTACTTC.

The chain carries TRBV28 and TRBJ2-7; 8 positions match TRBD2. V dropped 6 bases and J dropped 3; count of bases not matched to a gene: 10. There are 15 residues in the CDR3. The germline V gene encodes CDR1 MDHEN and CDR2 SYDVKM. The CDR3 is CASSQGFGRGYEQYF. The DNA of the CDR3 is TGTGCCAGCAGCCAAGGGTTCGGGAGGGGCTACGAGCAGTACTTC.

The DNA for the CDR3 is TGTGCCAGCAGCTCTCTCCACCGGCGGGGTGAGGATTTAGTCAAAAACATTCAGTACTTC. It is translated as CASSSLHRRGEDLVKNIQYF. This chain connects TRBV13 to TRBJ2-4; TRBD2 might be the D (6 bases). Trimming left V 4 bases short and J 3 bases short, with 28 bases between. The CDR3 consists of 20 residues. Germline V lookup: CDR1 PRHDT, CDR2 FYEKMQ (reference sequence).

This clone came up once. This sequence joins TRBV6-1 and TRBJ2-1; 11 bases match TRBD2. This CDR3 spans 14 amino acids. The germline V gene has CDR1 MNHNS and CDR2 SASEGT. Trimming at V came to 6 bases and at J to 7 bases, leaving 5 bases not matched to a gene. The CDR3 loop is CASRGGLADNEQFF. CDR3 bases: TGTGCCAGCAGAGGGGGACTAGCGGATAATGAGCAGTTCTTC.

The CDR3 region has the DNA TGTGCCAGTAACGTACCGGGACTAGCGGGAGATGGTGAGCAGTTCTTC. Translated, it gives CASNVPGLAGDGEQFF. This chain uses TRBV28 with TRBJ2-1; TRBD2 aligns across 14 bases. The length of the CDR3 is 16 residues. Trimming cost V 9 bases and J 9 bases; bases outside gene matches: 13. Germline assignment: CDR1 MDHEN and CDR2 SYDVKM.

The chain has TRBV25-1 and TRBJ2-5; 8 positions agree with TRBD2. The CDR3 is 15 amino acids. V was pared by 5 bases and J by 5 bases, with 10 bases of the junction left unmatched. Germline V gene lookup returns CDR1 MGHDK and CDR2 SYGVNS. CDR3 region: CASSPPRAGEETQYF. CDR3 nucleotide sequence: TGTGCCAGCAGTCCCCCGAGAGCGGGAGAGGAGACCCAGTACTTC.

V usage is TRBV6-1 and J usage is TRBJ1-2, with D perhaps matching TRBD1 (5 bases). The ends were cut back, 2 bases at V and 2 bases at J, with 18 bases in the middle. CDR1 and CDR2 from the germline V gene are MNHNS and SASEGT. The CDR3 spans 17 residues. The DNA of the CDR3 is TGTGCCAGCAGTGAATATGGGAGGGGCGAGCTAAACTATGGCTACACCTTC. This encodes CASSEYGRGELNYGYTF.

The CDR3 loop reads CASSPSLTDTQYF. The CDR3 nucleotides are TGTGCCAGCTCACCAAGCCTAACAGATACGCAGTATTTT. This chain links TRBV18 with TRBJ2-3; D is undetermined. From germline, CDR1 is KGHSH and CDR2 LQKENI. The ends were cut back, 2 bases at V and 3 bases at J, with 6 bases in the middle. The CDR3 consists of 13 residues.

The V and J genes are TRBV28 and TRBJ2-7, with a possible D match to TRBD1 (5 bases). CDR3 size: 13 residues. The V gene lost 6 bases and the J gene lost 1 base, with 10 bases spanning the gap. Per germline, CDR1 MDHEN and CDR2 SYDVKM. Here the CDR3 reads CASSSPGSYEQYF. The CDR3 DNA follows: TGTGCCAGCAGCTCTCCAGGGTCCTACGAGCAGTACTTC.

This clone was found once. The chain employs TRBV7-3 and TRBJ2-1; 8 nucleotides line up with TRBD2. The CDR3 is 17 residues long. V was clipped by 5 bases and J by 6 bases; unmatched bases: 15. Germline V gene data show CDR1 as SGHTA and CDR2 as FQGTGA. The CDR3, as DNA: TGTGCCAGCAGCAAAAAAAACGGGCTAGCGGGCCTCAATGAGCAGTTCTTC. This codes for CASSKKNGLAGLNEQFF.

This chain's CDR3 is CASSLPGTSGSKVEQYF. Written as DNA, the CDR3 is TGTGCCAGCAGCTTACCCGGGACTAGCGGGAGTAAAGTCGAGCAGTACTTC. The chain employs TRBV7-2 and TRBJ2-7; TRBD2 agrees at 14 bases. Per germline, CDR1 SGHTA and CDR2 FQGNSA. V dropped 2 bases and J dropped 6; count of bases not matched to a gene: 9. This CDR3 region has 17 residues. The full variable domain, in which reference TRBV7-2 and TRBJ2-7 provide the parts outside the CDR3, is GAGVSQSPSNKVTEKGKDVELRCDPISGHTALYWYRQSLGQGLEFLIYFQGNSAPDKSGLPSDRFSAERTGGSVSTLTIQRTQQEDSAVYLCASSLPGTSGSKVEQYFGPGTRLTVT.

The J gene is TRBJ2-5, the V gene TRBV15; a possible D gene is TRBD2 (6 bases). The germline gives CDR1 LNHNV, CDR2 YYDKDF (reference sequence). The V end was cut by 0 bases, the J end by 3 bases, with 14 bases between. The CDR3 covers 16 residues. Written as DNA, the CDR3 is TGTGCCACCAGCAGAGATCTCGCGGGATTCGAAGAGACCCAGTACTTC. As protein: CATSRDLAGFEETQYF.

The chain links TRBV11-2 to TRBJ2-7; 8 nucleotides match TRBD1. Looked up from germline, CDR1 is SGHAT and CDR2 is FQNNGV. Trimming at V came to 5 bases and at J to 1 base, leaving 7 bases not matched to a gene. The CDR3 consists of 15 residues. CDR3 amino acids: CASSTYRGKSYEQYF. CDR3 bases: TGTGCCAGCAGCACCTACAGGGGGAAGTCCTACGAGCAGTACTTC.

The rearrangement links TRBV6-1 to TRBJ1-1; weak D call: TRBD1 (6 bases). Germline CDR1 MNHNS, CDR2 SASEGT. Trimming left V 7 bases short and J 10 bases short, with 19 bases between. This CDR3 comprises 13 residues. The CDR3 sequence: CASKNLGGRRAFF. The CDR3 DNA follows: TGTGCCAGCAAGAACTTGGGGGGGCGCAGAGCTTTCTTT.

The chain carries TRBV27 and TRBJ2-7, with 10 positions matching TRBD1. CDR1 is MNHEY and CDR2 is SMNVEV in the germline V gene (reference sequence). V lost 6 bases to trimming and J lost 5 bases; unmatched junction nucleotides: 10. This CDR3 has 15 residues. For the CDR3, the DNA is TGTGCCAGCAGCTCAGAGGGGACAGGGGTCCACGAGCAGTACTTC. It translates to CASSSEGTGVHEQYF.

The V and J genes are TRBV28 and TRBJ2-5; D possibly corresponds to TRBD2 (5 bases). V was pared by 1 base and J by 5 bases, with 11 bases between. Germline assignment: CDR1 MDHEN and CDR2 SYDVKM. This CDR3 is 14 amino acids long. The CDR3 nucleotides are TGTGCCAGCAGTTTATTTTCCAGCGGTGAGACCCAGTACTTC. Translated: CASSLFSSGETQYF.

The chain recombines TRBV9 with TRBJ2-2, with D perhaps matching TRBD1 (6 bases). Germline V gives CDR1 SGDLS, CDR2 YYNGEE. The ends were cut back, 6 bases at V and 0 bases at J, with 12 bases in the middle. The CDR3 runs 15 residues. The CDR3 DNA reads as TGTGCCAGCACCCGCCGGGACACGAACACCGGGGAGCTGTTTTTT. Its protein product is CASTRRDTNTGELFF.